The rows below give T cell receptor beta chains drawn from one sample of a study of human T cells and chemical hapten exposure. TCRdb reprocessed the RACE reads via MiXCR and lists one record per CDR3 protein. The sample carries some 38,000 distinct CDR3 sequences, over 7.5% recorded once. The source was whole blood, collected in connection with sensitization to the hapten diphenylcyclopropenone (DPC). Receptors originate from a man aged 45 to 65 with alopecia areata. Some clones in this sample may be carry-over from other donors' samples. CDR3s include the opening cysteine and the closing phenylalanine or tryptophan. The D gene is left open where the match is weak. Clone size is given for some rows only: seen once, a few or many times, or a class if the clone is expanded.

TRBJ2-2 | TRBV27 | . | few | TGTGCCAGCAGTTTTAACACCGGGGAGCTGTTTTTT | CASSFNTGELFF
TRBJ2-7 | TRBV29-1 | TRBD1 | . | TGCAGCGTTCGGGACAGGGGGTGGTACGAGCAGTACTTC | CSVRDRGWYEQYF
TRBJ2-7 | TRBV29-1 | . | . | TGCAGCGTTCGCAGCAGTGACAGGACCTACGAGCAGTACTTC | CSVRSSDRTYEQYF
TRBJ2-3 | TRBV6-4 | TRBD1 | many | TGTGCCAGCAGTTCAGGGGGCCTGGGCACAGATACGCAGTATTTT | CASSSGGLGTDTQYF
TRBJ1-6 | TRBV4-1 | . | . | TGCGCCAGCAGCCAAGGAGGTTTTGGGAATTCACCCCTCCACTTT | CASSQGGFGNSPLHF
TRBJ1-1 | TRBV29-1 | . | . | TGCAGCGCGAATCGGGTCACTGAAGCTTTCTTT | CSANRVTEAFF
TRBJ2-2 | TRBV7-2 | . | many | TGTGCCAGCAGCCAACGACTAGTCACCGGGGAGCTGTTTTTT | CASSQRLVTGELFF
TRBJ2-2 | TRBV5-1 | TRBD2 | many | TGCGCCAGCAGCTCCAGCGGGATAGTCACCGGGGAGCTGTTTTTT | CASSSSGIVTGELFF
TRBJ2-1 | TRBV29-1 | TRBD2 | many | TGCAGCAGGAGTAGCGGGAGCTCCTACAATGAGCAGTTCTTC | CSRSSGSSYNEQFF
TRBJ2-3 | TRBV29-1 | . | . | TGCAGCGTTCGTACTAGCACAGATACGCAGTATTTT | CSVRTSTDTQYF
TRBJ2-1 | TRBV5-1 | . | . | TGCGCCAGCAGAGGATCCGTTGGCGTTAATGAGCAGTTCTTC | CASRGSVGVNEQFF
TRBJ2-1 | TRBV7-2 | . | many | TGTGCCAGCAGCCTGGGGGGACACAATGAGCAGTTCTTC | CASSLGGHNEQFF
TRBJ2-3 | TRBV12-3/TRBV12-4 | . | few | TGTGCCAGCAGTTTATGGAACACAGATACGCAGTATTTT | CASSLWNTDTQYF
TRBJ1-1 | TRBV29-1 | TRBD1 | . | TGCAGCGTTGCCCCTTGGACAGGGGACACTGAAGCTTTCTTT | CSVAPWTGDTEAFF
TRBJ2-1 | TRBV20-1 | . | many | TGCAGTGCTAGAGTACCGGGACCTGTTTACAATGAGCAGTTCTTC | CSARVPGPVYNEQFF
TRBJ2-7 | TRBV6-2/TRBV6-3 | TRBD2 | few | TGTGCCAGCACCCCCCCGGGAGGGATTTACGAGCAGTACTTC | CASTPPGGIYEQYF
TRBJ2-3 | TRBV29-1 | TRBD2 | many | TGCAGCGACCGACTAGCGGGAATGGATACGCAGTATTTT | CSDRLAGMDTQYF
TRBJ1-2 | TRBV20-1 | . | . | TGCAGTGCTAGTCAGGCGGCGGGGGGTCTTAGCTATGGCTACACCTTC | CSASQAAGGLSYGYTF
TRBJ2-1 | TRBV29-1 | . | . | TGCAGCGTTCGGCCCGGGACGTTATACAATGAGCAGTTCTTC | CSVRPGTLYNEQFF
TRBJ2-3 | TRBV6-5 | TRBD1 | many | TGTGCCAGCAGTAACGAGGACAGGTACACAGATACGCAGTATTTT | CASSNEDRYTDTQYF
TRBJ2-3 | TRBV28 | . | many | TGTGCCAGCAGCCCTTACACAGATACGCAGTATTTT | CASSPYTDTQYF
TRBJ2-1 | TRBV18 | TRBD2 | few | TGTGCCAGCTCACCAAGCGGGAGTGGTGAGCAGTTCTTC | CASSPSGSGEQFF
TRBJ2-5 | TRBV20-1 | TRBD2 | few | TGCAGTGCTAGGGGGACTAGCGGCCACCAAGAGACCCAGTACTTC | CSARGTSGHQETQYF
TRBJ2-1 | TRBV4-2 | TRBD2 | few | TGTGCCAGCAGCCAAGAGGGAGGGCGGTATGGTAATGAGCAGTTCTTC | CASSQEGGRYGNEQFF
TRBJ1-1 | TRBV28 | TRBD1 | many | TGTGCCAGCAAACAAGACAGGGTTTCCGAAGCTTTCTTT | CASKQDRVSEAFF
TRBJ2-7 | TRBV7-3 | TRBD1 | . | TGTGCCAGCAGCTTAGGACAGGGGCACTCCTACGAGCAGTACTTC | CASSLGQGHSYEQYF
TRBJ2-3 | TRBV18 | TRBD2 | . | TGTGCCAGCTCACCACAGGGACTAGACACAGATACGCAGTATTTT | CASSPQGLDTDTQYF
TRBJ2-5 | TRBV12-3/TRBV12-4 | . | . | TGTGCCAGCAGTTTAGACGGGCACCAAGAGACCCAGTACTTC | CASSLDGHQETQYF
TRBJ2-1 | TRBV20-1 | TRBD2 | many | TGCAGTGCTAGTGGTCGAGCGGGAAGACCTTACAATGAGCAGTTCTTC | CSASGRAGRPYNEQFF
TRBJ2-7 | TRBV4-1 | TRBD1 | . | TGCACCAGCAGCCCCAGGGACAGTTTAACCTACGAGCAGTACTTC | CTSSPRDSLTYEQYF
TRBJ2-7 | TRBV20-1 | TRBD2 | few | TGCAGTGCCCGAAGGGGACTAAACTCCGAGCAGTACTTC | CSARRGLNSEQYF
TRBJ2-5 | TRBV5-1 | TRBD2 | few | TGCGCCAGCAGGATTGGCGGGAGTTCTCAAGAGACCCAGTACTTC | CASRIGGSSQETQYF
TRBJ2-3 | TRBV11-2 | TRBD2 | few | TGTGCCAGCAGCTTCAGCGGGAGGGCAGATACGCAGTATTTT | CASSFSGRADTQYF
TRBJ2-3 | TRBV7-2 | TRBD2 | few | TGTGCCAGCAGCTCTAGCGGGAGGAGGATAGATACGCAGTATTTT | CASSSSGRRIDTQYF
TRBJ2-7 | TRBV29-1 | . | . | TGCAGCGTCGGACGGGACTACGAGCAGTACTTC | CSVGRDYEQYF
TRBJ1-5 | TRBV7-2 | TRBD1 | medium-sized | TGTGCCAGCAGCTTAACAGGGGTTAGCAATCAGCCCCAGCATTTT | CASSLTGVSNQPQHF
TRBJ2-3 | TRBV6-5 | TRBD2 | many | TGTGCCAGCAGGAAAGATAGCGGGCCGAGCACAGATACGCAGTATTTT | CASRKDSGPSTDTQYF